The sequence of this T cell receptor (beta chain) was determined in a study of CD8 T cells in ankylosing spondylitis. Notes on the study in general: A TCR beta motif of roughly 8 highly homologous variants appeared characteristic of ankylosing spondylitis blood.

Germline trimming cut 1 base from V and 4 bases from J; bases unmatched to any gene: 5. There are 16 residues in the CDR3. TCRdb used MiXCR to reprocess the 5' RACE reads, holding one entry per CDR3 protein. The table includes hundreds of thousands of distinct CDR3 sequences, about 13% detected once. Notes on this clonotype: The antigen is unknown.

Sequenced material: blood, either unsorted or a sorted T cell fraction (not recorded which). The sequence derives from a male donor with ankylosing spondylitis. This chain connects TRBV23-1 to TRBJ2-1; 9 nucleotides align to TRBD2. TRBV23-1 is labeled an ORF, and its function is uncertain. The DNA of the CDR3 is TGCGCCAGCAGTCAATTAGGACTAGCGATATACAATGAGCAGTTCTTC. Translation gives CASSQLGLAIYNEQFF.